Listed here is a single T cell receptor beta chain. Its antigen is unknown. The study ran its PCR with 60 Vbeta and 13 Jbeta primers. The method was immunoSEQ multiplex PCR; TCRdb's version includes in-frame clones alone and lacks a portion of them. Of 90,000 to 120,000 clones listed, about 80% are singletons. CDR1 is SGHNT, CDR2 YYREEE, per germline (reference sequence). The CDR3 totals 19 residues. Trimming removed 0 bases from V and 2 bases from J; junction bases left unmatched: 8. This sample stems from a study of cytomegalovirus exposure and HLA in healthy donors. Study overall: A prior analysis found 117 million unique TCR beta sequences from around 180 million T cells. The study's findings and limits: A later analysis showed HLA-associated TCR beta chains outstripping equally common others in clonal expansion. Through in vitro validation, a few CMV-associated chains were shown to be specific for CMV antigens. Per published reports, the classifier diagnosed cytomegalovirus status with high specificity and sensitivity.

V and J are TRBV5-4 and TRBJ2-3, with 14 positions matching TRBD2. This sequence was found in a man aged 30 to 39 in good health and CMV-seronegative. Input material: PBMCs. The CDR3 nucleotides read TGTGCCAGCAGCTTGGAGATGGGACTAGCGGGAGTGGCCACAGATACGCAGTATTTT. This encodes CASSLEMGLAGVATDTQYF.